The 10 T cell receptor beta chains below all came from one sample that was sequenced in a study of preoperative IRX-2 immunotherapy in early breast cancer. Data came from immunoSEQ multiplex PCR; TCRdb stores just in-frame clones and leaves some out. The repertoire has several thousand clones, roughly 80% of them found once; the top ten carry about 8.4%. Specified treatment: preoperative locoregional IRX-2 cytokine immunotherapy. The sequencing used tumor tissue, collected after IRX-2 immunotherapy. The receptors were sampled from a human donor with breast cancer.

V gene TRBV12-5 combines with J gene TRBJ2-2; 10 nucleotides line up with TRBD2. CDR1 is LGHNT and CDR2 is FRNRAP in the germline V gene. The CDR3 is 16 amino acids. This chain's CDR3 is CASTTPLAGVTGELFF. CDR3 bases: TGTGCCAGCACCACGCCCCTAGCGGGGGTCACCGGGGAGCTGTTTTTT.

The J gene is TRBJ2-2, the V gene TRBV11-3; D possibly matches TRBD1 or TRBD2 (6 bases each). With 4 bases removed from V and 3 bases from J, the gap between germline ends came to 18 bases. The CDR3 extends over 17 amino acids. Per germline, CDR1 SGHNT and CDR2 YENEEA. The DNA of the CDR3 is TGTGCCAGCAGCTCGCTCCGGGGGCAGCTACACACCGGGGAGCTGTTTTTT. The encoded protein is CASSSLRGQLHTGELFF.

This chain joins TRBV19 and TRBJ2-5, with TRBD1 matching 7 bases. The CDR3 extends over 13 amino acids. Trimming removed 4 bases from V and 4 bases from J; junction bases left unmatched: 3. Looked up from germline, CDR1 is LNHDA and CDR2 is SQIVND (reference sequence). CDR3 protein: CASSTYRGETQYF. As DNA, the CDR3 is TGTGCCAGTAGTACTTACAGGGGAGAGACCCAGTACTTC.

V gene TRBV27 combines with J gene TRBJ2-3, with 8 positions matching TRBD2. This CDR3 has 17 amino acids. Trimming took 6 bases from V and 4 from J; bases not matched to a gene: 15. Germline CDR1 reads MNHEY; CDR2 reads SMNVEV (reference sequence). CDR3 sequence reads: CASSSRSGSRLSDTQYF. The CDR3 region has the DNA TGTGCCAGCAGCTCTCGGAGCGGGAGTAGACTCTCAGATACGCAGTATTTT.

The gene calls are TRBV6-8 and TRBJ2-3; a weak D match, TRBD2 (7 bases). This CDR3 spans 14 amino acids. V was pared by 1 base and J by 8 bases, with 13 bases between. Germline V lookup: CDR1 MNHGY, CDR2 SAAAGT. CDR3 nucleotide sequence: TGTGCCAGCAGTTACTACGGGGGGCCGAGTACGCAGTATTTT. Its protein is CASSYYGGPSTQYF.

The genes are TRBV6-8 and TRBJ1-6; D is unclear. Per the germline V gene, CDR1 is MNHGY and CDR2 is SAAAGT. The CDR3 is made up of 15 amino acids. V was trimmed by 4 bases and J by 4 bases, leaving 11 bases between them. CDR3 nucleotides: TGTGCCAGCAGTTCGCGGACGCCTTATAATTCACCCCTCCACTTT. This codes for CASSSRTPYNSPLHF.

The gene calls are TRBV18 and TRBJ1-3; tentatively, D is TRBD1 (5 bases). The CDR3 spans 14 residues. Germline V gene sequence: CDR1 KGHSH, CDR2 LQKENI. Trimming cost V 3 bases and J 0 bases, with 6 bases left between them. In DNA, the CDR3 is TGTGCCAGCTCACCGACAGTCTCTGGAAACACCATATATTTT. Its translation: CASSPTVSGNTIYF.

This clone appeared once. The chain couples TRBV28 to TRBJ2-1; the match to TRBD2 covers 12 bases. CDR3 length equals 17 residues. V lost 3 bases to trimming and J lost 8 bases; unmatched junction nucleotides: 11. CDR1 and CDR2 (germline): MDHEN, SYDVKM. The CDR3 loop reads CASSFTLLAGGRDEQFF. The CDR3 bases are TGTGCCAGCAGTTTCACACTTCTAGCGGGAGGGCGGGATGAGCAGTTCTTC.

In its sample, this clone was seen a few times. The chain is built from TRBV19 and TRBJ1-1; weak D call: TRBD1 (5 bases). The germline gives CDR1 LNHDA, CDR2 SQIVND (reference sequence). Trimming left V 5 bases short and J 1 base short, with 14 bases between. This CDR3 has 15 amino acids. CDR3 nucleotides: TGTGCCAGTAGTTTTCCCGGGGCCACGAACACTGAAGCTTTCTTT. It is translated as CASSFPGATNTEAFF.

The chain is built from TRBV18 and TRBJ2-6; D perhaps matches TRBD1 (5 bases). V dropped 3 bases and J dropped 1 base, with 7 bases sitting between them. The CDR3 extends over 15 amino acids. Germline CDR1 is KGHSH and CDR2 is LQKENI. In nucleotides, the CDR3 is TGTGCCAGCTCACCCGCAGGGTCTGGGGCCAACGTCCTGACTTTC. It yields the protein CASSPAGSGANVLTF. Full variable domain (missing parts from reference TRBV18 and TRBJ2-6): NAGVMQNPRHLVRRRGQEARLRCSPMKGHSHVYWYRQLPEEGLKFMVYLQKENIIDESGMPKERFSAEFPKEGPSILRIQQVVRGDSAAYFCASSPAGSGANVLTFGAGSRLTVL.